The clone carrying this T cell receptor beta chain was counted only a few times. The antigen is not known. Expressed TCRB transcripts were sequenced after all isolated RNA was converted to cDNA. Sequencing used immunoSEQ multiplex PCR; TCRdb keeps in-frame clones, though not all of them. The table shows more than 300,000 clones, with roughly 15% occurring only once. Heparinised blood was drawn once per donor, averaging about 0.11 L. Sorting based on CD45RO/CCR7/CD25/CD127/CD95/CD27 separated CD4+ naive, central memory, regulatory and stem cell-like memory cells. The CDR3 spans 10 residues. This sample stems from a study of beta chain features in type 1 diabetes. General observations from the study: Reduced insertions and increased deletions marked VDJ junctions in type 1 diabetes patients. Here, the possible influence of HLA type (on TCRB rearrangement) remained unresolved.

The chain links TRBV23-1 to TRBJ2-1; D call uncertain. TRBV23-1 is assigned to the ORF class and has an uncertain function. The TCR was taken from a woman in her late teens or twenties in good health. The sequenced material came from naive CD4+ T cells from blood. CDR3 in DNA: TGCGCTGCGCTCCCCTATGAGCAGTTCTTC. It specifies CAALPYEQFF.